These 8 T cell receptor beta chains were sequenced from one sample in a study of blood T cell repertoires in COVID-19. Clones were sequenced by immunoSEQ multiplex PCR, and TCRdb holds only the in-frame ones, with some missing. The top ten clones hold roughly 16% of a sample with over 20,000 clones, around 88% of them seen once. Sequenced: peripheral blood. Every receptor here comes from a man between 65 and 79 years old with acute or convalescent COVID-19.

CDR3 coding DNA: TGTGCCACGTGGGACAGGGGGTTCCCCCAGTACTTC. This encodes CATWDRGFPQYF. This chain links TRBV6-5 with TRBJ2-5; 11 bases are a match to TRBD1. The V and J ends lost 10 bases and 9 bases, in that order; junction bases with no gene match: 7. The length of the CDR3 is 12 residues. Germline CDR1 and CDR2: MNHEY and SVGAGI.

V and J are TRBV29-1 and TRBJ2-3; maybe TRBD1 (6 bases). The V gene's germline CDR1 is SQVTM and CDR2 ANQGSEA. CDR3 length: 14 residues. Trimming pared 7 bases from V and 0 bases from J, leaving 14 bases between. The CDR3 region has the DNA TGCAGCGGAATAGGGGGACCTAGCACAGATACGCAGTATTTT. As protein: CSGIGGPSTDTQYF.

This chain joins TRBV6-2 or TRBV6-3 and TRBJ2-4; 8 bases agree with TRBD2. The ends lost 6 bases at V and 0 bases at J; junction bases unmatched: 4. CDR3 length equals 15 residues. Germline loops: CDR1 MNHEY, CDR2 SVGEGT. The CDR3 DNA reads TGTGCCAGCAGCCCCGCGGGGGGAGCCAAAAACATTCAGTACTTC. It is translated as CASSPAGGAKNIQYF.

V is TRBV24-1 and J is TRBJ2-5; 10 bases line up with TRBD2. Germline values: CDR1 KGHDR, CDR2 SFDVKD. The CDR3 has 17 residues. V was pared by 1 base and J by 4 bases, with 8 bases of the junction left unmatched. For the CDR3, the DNA is TGTGCCACCAGTGATTTAGGCCTAGCGGGAGCAGGAGAGACCCAGTACTTC. Protein: CATSDLGLAGAGETQYF.

V and J are TRBV7-2 and TRBJ2-5; D may be TRBD1 (6 bases). This CDR3 has 14 residues. CDR1 is SGHTA, CDR2 FQGNSA, per germline. Trimming cost V 3 bases and J 4 bases, with 12 bases left between them. The DNA for the CDR3 is TGTGCCAGCAGCTTCAACACAGGGTTAGAGACCCAGTACTTC. Translated, it gives CASSFNTGLETQYF.

The chain employs TRBV9 and TRBJ1-2, with 8 bases that match TRBD1. CDR1 and CDR2 (germline): SGDLS, YYNGEE. The V and J ends lost 0 bases and 5 bases, in that order; junction bases with no gene match: 6. The CDR3 length is 15 residues. As DNA, the CDR3 is TGTGCCAGCAGCGTAGCGTCCAGGGGGCCTTATGGCTACACCTTC. Translated, it gives CASSVASRGPYGYTF.

The rearrangement uses TRBV5-8 and TRBJ2-2; D not certain. CDR3 length: 16 amino acids. The germline V gene encodes CDR1 SGHTS and CDR2 YDEGEE. V gave up 3 bases and J gave up 1 base, with 13 bases separating them. The CDR3 region is CASSSRVPRNTGELFF. The DNA for the CDR3 is TGTGCCAGCAGCTCCCGGGTTCCAAGGAACACCGGGGAGCTGTTTTTT.

The CDR3 DNA is TGCGCCAGCAGCTCGGGACAGCTCGAATCCTACGAGCAGTACTTC. Its protein is CASSSGQLESYEQYF. The rearrangement joins TRBV5-1 to TRBJ2-7, with TRBD1 matching 7 bases. The CDR3 runs 15 residues. CDR1 is SGHRS, CDR2 YFSETQ, per germline. J lost 1 base, V lost 3 bases, and 7 bases had no gene match.